This passage covers 14 T cell receptor beta chains from one sample sequenced in a study of OX40 agonist ivuxolimab in advanced cancers. Here immunoSEQ multiplex PCR was the method, and the copy in TCRdb shows in-frame clones only, minus some. Of about 45,000 clones in the sample, about 88% are singletons; the top ten hold approximately 13%. The sequences come from CD4+ or CD8+ T cells sorted from blood, collected in a trial of the OX40 agonist ivuxolimab. The source of these receptors is an adult with an advanced solid tumor such as melanoma, head and neck, liver or kidney cancer.

This clone was observed a single time. V usage is TRBV7-9 and J usage is TRBJ1-1; possible D gene TRBD1, 5 bases. CDR3 size: 14 residues. The V and J ends lost 5 bases and 5 bases respectively, with 15 bases between them. Germline CDR1 and CDR2: SEHNR and FQNEAQ (reference sequence). This CDR3 is CASSPGRGGTEAFF. Here the CDR3 DNA reads TGTGCCAGCAGCCCCGGGCGGGGGGGGACTGAAGCTTTCTTT.

The chain carries TRBV5-4 and TRBJ2-7; maybe TRBD2 (6 bases). The V end lost 4 bases, the J end lost 4 bases, and 12 bases lay between the germline ends. The CDR3 consists of 13 residues. Germline V gene sequence: CDR1 SGHNT, CDR2 YYREEE (reference sequence). CDR3 sequence: CASSRSGRYEQYF. CDR3 nucleotides: TGTGCCAGCAGCCGTTCCGGGAGATACGAGCAGTACTTC.

V gene TRBV9 combines with J gene TRBJ2-5; TRBD1 aligns across 7 bases. Germline V CDR1 and CDR2: SGDLS, YYNGEE. The CDR3 spans 17 residues. The junction had 16 bases not matched to a gene; V was cut back by 4 bases and J by 4 bases. Here the CDR3 reads CASSTRRGQGRGETQYF. The CDR3 region has the DNA TGTGCCAGCAGCACCCGTAGGGGGCAGGGACGAGGAGAGACCCAGTACTTC.

The V call is TRBV4-1, the J call TRBJ1-5, with D unresolved. V was clipped by 2 bases and J by 9 bases, with 14 bases between them. The CDR3 loop spans 14 amino acids. Germline V gene sequence: CDR1 MGHRA, CDR2 YSYEKL. The CDR3 bases are TGCGCCAGCAGCCAACACGGTGTACTCCGGCCCCAGCATTTT. It is translated as CASSQHGVLRPQHF.

The rearrangement joins TRBV4-1 to TRBJ2-7; possibly TRBD2 for D (6 bases). Germline V gene data show CDR1 as MGHRA and CDR2 as YSYEKL. Trimming pared 0 bases from V and 2 bases from J, leaving 14 bases between. The CDR3 has 16 residues. CDR3 coding DNA: TGCGCCAGCAGCCAAGATCCCCCCGGGAGACCCTACGAGCAGTACTTC. Protein product: CASSQDPPGRPYEQYF.

The V and J genes are TRBV7-9 and TRBJ1-2; 7 nucleotides align to TRBD1. This CDR3 is built from 15 residues. The germline V gene encodes CDR1 SEHNR and CDR2 FQNEAQ (reference sequence). After removal of 1 base from V and 7 bases from J, the junction contained 9 bases not matched to a gene. The CDR3 DNA reads as TGTGCCAGCAGCTTAGGCGGCAGGGGGGTCTCTGGCTACACCTTC. Protein: CASSLGGRGVSGYTF.

This clone was counted a single time. V is TRBV6-5 and J is TRBJ1-1, with TRBD1 matching 8 bases. Germline CDR1 and CDR2: MNHEY and SVGAGI. V shed 0 bases and J 11 bases; nucleotides not matched to a gene: 5. The CDR3 has 13 amino acids. CDR3 nucleotides: TGTGCCAGCAGTTACTCGACCCAGGGGGCTGCTTTCTTT. This translates into CASSYSTQGAAFF.

This chain uses TRBV9 with TRBJ2-6; 8 bases align to TRBD1. There are 18 residues in the CDR3. With 4 bases clipped from V and 0 bases from J, the junction kept 9 bases outside the gene matches. Germline CDR1 SGDLS, CDR2 YYNGEE. CDR3 sequence (DNA): TGTGCCAGCAGCCCCCGGACAGGGTTATACTCTGGGGCCAACGTCCTGACTTTC. Protein sequence: CASSPRTGLYSGANVLTF.

Here the CDR3 reads CASGLYLREAFF. The DNA of the CDR3 is TGTGCTAGTGGTTTGTATCTTCGGGAAGCTTTCTTT. This sequence joins TRBV12-5 and TRBJ1-1; unclear D gene. Looked up from germline, CDR1 is LGHNT and CDR2 is FRNRAP. V was cut by 2 bases and J by 8 bases, with 9 bases left in between. The CDR3 is made up of 12 amino acids.

This clone is a singleton in its sample. The V and J genes are TRBV7-9 and TRBJ2-2; D call uncertain. V was shortened by 4 bases and J by 3 bases, with 15 bases between the two germline ends. Germline V lookup: CDR1 SEHNR, CDR2 FQNEAQ (reference sequence). CDR3 length: 16 amino acids. This chain's CDR3 is CASSSSKLSHTGELFF. The CDR3 region has the DNA TGTGCCAGCAGCTCCTCGAAGCTATCCCACACCGGGGAGCTGTTTTTT.

The J gene is TRBJ1-2, the V gene TRBV5-6; no clear D. V was trimmed by 0 bases and J by 6 bases, leaving 12 bases between them. The germline V gene encodes CDR1 SGHDT and CDR2 YYEEEE. The CDR3 is 14 amino acids. The chain's CDR3 is CASSLVSVENGYTF. CDR3 nucleotide sequence: TGTGCCAGCAGCTTGGTGTCAGTTGAGAATGGCTACACCTTC.

This rearrangement joins TRBV18 to TRBJ2-1, with TRBD1 matching 8 bases. CDR1 KGHSH and CDR2 LQKENI come from the germline V gene. The CDR3 is made up of 17 amino acids. V dropped 3 bases and J dropped 4; count of bases not matched to a gene: 11. The CDR3 DNA sequence: TGTGCCAGCTCACCGCTGGTTGGACAGGGCTTTTACAATGAGCAGTTCTTC. As protein: CASSPLVGQGFYNEQFF.

The chain couples TRBV12-2 to TRBJ1-6. TRBV12-2 is flagged as a pseudogene. The CDR3 extends over 15 amino acids. This CDR3 is CASRSPGRDNSPLHF. The CDR3 DNA follows: TGTGCAAGTCGCTCACCGGGACGGGATAATTCACCCCTCCACTTT.

V usage is TRBV5-1 and J usage is TRBJ2-5; a possible D gene is TRBD2 (5 bases). Trimming pared 1 base from V and 5 bases from J, leaving 12 bases between. Germline loops: CDR1 SGHRS, CDR2 YFSETQ. The CDR3 runs 14 residues. The CDR3 DNA is TGCGCCAGCAGCTTGTCCGGGCGGAGGGAGACCCAGTACTTC. Residues: CASSLSGRRETQYF. The whole variable domain, filled in from reference TRBV5-1 and TRBJ2-5, reads KAGVTQTPRYLIKTRGQQVTLSCSPISGHRSVSWYQQTPGQGLQFLFEYFSETQRNKGNFPGRFSGRQFSNSRSEMNVSTLELGDSALYLCASSLSGRRETQYFGPGTRLLVL.